This is a list of T cell receptor beta chains from one sample in a study of molecular identifiers for immune sequencing clone quantification. TCRdb fed the PCR reads into MiXCR, producing one record per CDR3 protein. The top ten hold 0.7% to 0.95% of the sample, which has roughly 320,000 distinct CDR3 sequences, roughly a quarter seen once. Material: naive CD8+ T cells from blood, with Jurkat cell RNA spiked in. These receptors were taken from a human donor in good health. Some libraries in this study had Jurkat cell RNA spiked in. Both conserved end residues are part of each CDR3. The D gene is left open where the match is weak. Clone size is not always given. Where it is, it says once, few, many or a class for expanded clones.

j_call d_call v_call clone_size cdr3_aa cdr3_nt
TRBJ1-1 TRBD1 TRBV6-6 few CASSYRTGITEAFF TGTGCCAGCAGTTACAGGACAGGGATTACTGAAGCTTTCTTT
TRBJ1-1 . TRBV28 . CVSSLARNTEAFF TGTGTCAGCAGTTTGGCCAGAAACACTGAAGCTTTCTTT
TRBJ1-5 . TRBV27 many CASGVGNQPQHF TGTGCCAGCGGGGTTGGAAATCAGCCCCAGCATTTT
TRBJ2-3 . TRBV12-3/TRBV12-4 many CAMSELGTDTQYF TGTGCCATGTCGGAGTTGGGCACAGATACGCAGTATTTT
TRBJ1-4 . TRBV4-3 . CASSQDSGATNEKLFF TGCGCCAGCAGCCAAGATTCGGGTGCAACTAATGAAAAACTGTTTTTT
TRBJ2-3 TRBD1 TRBV4-3 few CASSQGQGVDTQYF TGCGCCAGCAGCCAAGGACAGGGGGTAGATACGCAGTATTTT
TRBJ2-6 . TRBV18 . CARSPPRGANVLTF TGTGCCCGCTCACCTCCGCGCGGGGCCAACGTCCTCACTTTC
TRBJ2-1 TRBD2 TRBV7-9 few CASSLAGGMDEQFF TGTGCCAGCAGCTTAGCGGGGGGGATGGATGAGCAGTTCTTC
TRBJ1-1 . TRBV2 few CARQRERGVTEAFF TGTGCCAGACAGCGAGAAAGGGGAGTTACTGAAGCTTTCTTT
TRBJ2-6 TRBD1 TRBV12-3/TRBV12-4 many CASRGTGSKSSGANVLTF TGTGCCAGCAGAGGGACAGGGTCAAAGAGCTCTGGGGCCAACGTCCTGACTTTC
TRBJ1-5 . TRBV15 many CATSRPDRNQPQHF TGTGCCACCAGCAGACCAGACAGAAATCAGCCCCAGCATTTT
TRBJ1-1 . TRBV6-2/TRBV6-3 many CASTPRVVTEAFF TGTGCCAGCACCCCGAGGGTGGTCACTGAAGCTTTCTTT
TRBJ2-1 . TRBV30 many CAWSQTGLPCF TGTGCCTGGAGTCAGACGGGGCTGCCGTGCTTC
TRBJ1-2 . TRBV4-3 . CASSQEVVKDYGYTF TGCGCCAGCAGCCAAGAGGTGGTGAAGGATTATGGCTACACCTTC
TRBJ1-4 TRBD1 TRBV28 . CASSPWGDRVNEKLFF TGTGCCAGCAGCCCGTGGGGGGACAGAGTGAATGAAAAACTGTTTTTT
TRBJ2-3 . TRBV7-9 . CASSLGDLSDTDTQYF TGTGCCAGCAGCTTAGGAGACCTCTCCGACACAGATACGCAGTATTTT
TRBJ2-5 . TRBV7-9 . CASSKPRTYQETQYF TGTGCCAGCAGCAAGCCCAGGACATATCAAGAGACCCAGTACTTC
TRBJ1-1 . TRBV10-2 many CASSDVQNTEAFF TGCGCCAGCAGTGATGTCCAGAACACTGAAGCTTTCTTT
TRBJ2-7 . TRBV27 . CASGTGSGGEQYF TGTGCCAGCGGTACGGGCTCGGGTGGCGAGCAGTACTTC
TRBJ1-3 . TRBV18 . CASSMDGLSSGNTIYF TGTGCCAGCTCAATGGACGGTTTGAGCTCTGGAAACACCATATATTTT
TRBJ2-3 . TRBV9 . CASSVDGLVGTDTQYF TGTGCCAGCAGCGTAGATGGGCTAGTCGGGACAGATACGCAGTATTTT
TRBJ1-4 . TRBV21-1 . CASRNHKISEKLFF TGTGCCAGCAGGAATCATAAAATAAGTGAAAAACTGTTTTTT
TRBJ1-4 TRBD1 TRBV7-9 . CASSSATTGPNEKLFF TGTGCCAGCAGTTCCGCGACGACAGGGCCTAATGAAAAACTGTTTTTT
TRBJ1-5 . TRBV5-5 few CASRGLGDNQPQHF TGTGCCAGCCGCGGGTTGGGGGACAATCAGCCCCAGCATTTT
TRBJ2-2 . TRBV6-2/TRBV6-3 . CASGMSWVTGELFF TGTGCCAGCGGCATGTCGTGGGTAACCGGGGAGCTGTTTTTT
TRBJ1-6 TRBD1 TRBV9 few CASSPEGTGESPLHF TGTGCCAGCAGCCCAGAGGGGACAGGGGAATCACCCCTCCACTTT
TRBJ2-1 . TRBV9 . CASSLMTDNEQFF TGTGCCAGCAGCTTGATGACAGACAATGAGCAGTTCTTC
TRBJ2-1 . TRBV7-2 . CASSFMGAYNELFF TGTGCCAGCAGCTTCATGGGTGCCTACAATGAGCTGTTCTTC
TRBJ2-3 . TRBV4-2 . CARPTWPGSTDTQYF TGTGCCCGCCCCACGTGGCCCGGGAGCACAGATACGCAGTATTTT
TRBJ2-3 . TRBV29-1 few CSVENWAGTAPVTDTQYF TGCAGCGTTGAAAATTGGGCGGGAACCGCTCCGGTCACAGATACGCAGTATTTT
TRBJ1-5 . TRBV7-2 many CASSYGYSNQPQHF TGTGCCAGCAGCTACGGTTATAGCAATCAGCCCCAGCATTTT
TRBJ2-2 TRBD1 TRBV29-1 few CSVEEQTGDSTGELFF TGCAGCGTCGAGGAGCAGACAGGGGATAGCACCGGGGAGCTGTTTTTT
TRBJ2-7 . TRBV27 . CASRLSSGRVEQYF TGTGCCAGCCGTTTATCTTCGGGGCGGGTCGAGCAGTACTTC
TRBJ2-7 TRBD2 TRBV7-2 many CASSLGRKREYEQYF TGTGCCAGCAGCTTAGGTCGGAAGCGGGAGTACGAGCAGTACTTC
TRBJ2-3 TRBD2 TRBV7-2 many CASSPGALAADTDTQYF TGTGCCAGCAGCCCAGGGGCACTAGCGGCTGACACAGATACGCAGTATTTT
TRBJ1-5 . TRBV7-2 many CASSLEDPNQPQHF TGTGCCAGCAGCTTAGAAGACCCGAATCAGCCCCAGCATTTT
TRBJ1-1 TRBD1 TRBV7-9 . CASSPRQGEVRNTEAFF TGTGCCAGCAGCCCCAGACAGGGGGAAGTTCGGAACACTGAAGCTTTCTTT
TRBJ2-3 TRBD2 TRBV11-2 . CASSLELAGVDTQYF TGTGCCAGCAGCTTAGAACTAGCGGGGGTGGATACGCAGTATTTT
TRBJ2-2 TRBD2 TRBV12-3/TRBV12-4 . CASSLGGTAGRDTGELYF TGTGCCAGCAGTCTCGGTGGAACAGCGGGACGAGACACCGGGGAGCTGTATTTT
TRBJ2-3 TRBD2 TRBV27 few CASSFELAGGLDTQYF TGTGCCAGCAGTTTCGAACTAGCGGGGGGGCTCGATACGCAGTATTTT
TRBJ2-3 . TRBV13 many CASSAPGLPGGTDTQYF TGTGCCAGCAGCGCCCCGGGACTCCCAGGGGGCACAGATACGCAGTATTTT
TRBJ2-3 . TRBV29-1 . CSVRVSNTNTQYF TGCAGCGTTAGGGTCAGTAACACAAATACACAGTATTTT
TRBJ2-5 TRBD1 TRBV6-2/TRBV6-3 few CASRIWTGSQETQYF TGTGCCAGCAGGATATGGACAGGGTCACAAGAGACCCAGTACTTC
TRBJ2-7 . TRBV12-5 . CASGPVGSNYEQYF TGTGCTAGTGGTCCGGTCGGATCCAACTACGAGCAGTACTTC
TRBJ1-4 . TRBV3-1 . CASSQGTPPDGRLFF TGTGCCAGCAGCCAAGGGACACCTCCCGATGGGAGGCTGTTTTTT
TRBJ2-7 TRBD2 TRBV27 . CASRRLAGDYEQYF TGTGCCAGCAGACGACTAGCGGGAGACTACGAGCAGTACTTC
TRBJ2-3 . TRBV2 many CASSEDRGTDTQYF TGTGCCAGCAGTGAAGACAGGGGCACAGATACGCAGTATTTT
TRBJ2-7 . TRBV10-3 . CAISESGLSGYPSYEQYF TGTGCCATCAGTGAGTCGGGGCTTTCAGGTTACCCCTCCTACGAGCAGTACTTC
TRBJ2-7 . TRBV27 few CASSLSDGSSYEQYF TGTGCCAGCAGTTTATCGGACGGGAGCTCCTACGAGCAGTACTTC
TRBJ2-7 . TRBV4-1 many CASSLSDSVGQYF TGCGCCAGCAGCCTGTCGGACTCGGTGGGGCAGTACTTC
TRBJ1-3 . TRBV5-6 many CASSFIGSGNTIYF TGTGCCAGCAGCTTCATTGGCTCTGGAAACACCATATATTTT
TRBJ1-1 . TRBV7-9 . CATAWGASTEAFF TGTGCCACGGCCTGGGGGGCGAGTACTGAAGCTTTCTTT
TRBJ2-5 . TRBV6-5 many CASSYSTTGGETQYF TGTGCCAGCAGTTACTCGACAACAGGCGGTGAGACCCAGTACTTC
TRBJ2-7 . TRBV29-1 many CSGGAGDEQYF TGCAGCGGGGGGGCCGGCGACGAGCAGTACTTC
TRBJ1-5 . TRBV7-9 . CASSPGRPQPQHF TGTGCCAGCAGCCCGGGACGTCCCCAGCCCCAGCATTTT